Shown below are 16 T cell receptor beta chains from a single sample sequenced in a study of T cells in women clearing cervical HPV infection. Method: immunoSEQ multiplex PCR; TCRdb's copy keeps in-frame clones and lacks some. The listing records roughly 35,000 clones. Sequenced material: blood buffy coat. The receptor source for this set is a woman between 18 and 70 years old with a cervical HPV16 infection that either progressed to CIN3+ or cleared (not recorded which).

Comment on this clone: The read ends 3 residues before the CDR3 terminus; that terminus is restored from the germline J gene. The chain combines TRBV9 with TRBJ2-2; the D is unclear. Trimming took 0 bases from V and 6 from J, leaving 15 bases between them. The CDR3 length is 16 residues. The germline CDR1 and CDR2 sequences are SGDLS and YYNGEE. The CDR3: CASSVAAATRAGELFF. The DNA read from the CDR3 is TGTGCCAGCAGCGTAGCGGCGGCGACCCGGGCCGGGGAG.

About this clone: The sequence runs out 3 residues before the end of the CDR3; the remainder is reconstructed from the germline J gene. V usage is TRBV11-2 and J usage is TRBJ2-1; 10 bases fit TRBD2. The CDR3 consists of 15 residues. Germline loops: CDR1 SGHAT, CDR2 FQNNGV. Trimming took 5 bases from V and 7 from J; bases not matched to a gene: 8. The CDR3 bases that were read are TGTGCCAGCAGCCCAGTCGCTAGCGGGAGAAATGAG. Its translation: CASSPVASGRNE. The entire CDR3 is CASSPVASGRNEQFF.

CDR3 DNA (partial): TGCAGTGCTAGGACGACCGGCCTCGGGGAAAAA. Its translation is CSARTTGLGEK. The whole CDR3 protein is CSARTTGLGEKLFF. The rearrangement links TRBV20-1 to TRBJ1-4; no definite D call. The read is 3 residues too short to cover the CDR3 end, so that end is filled in from the germline J gene. Trimming stripped 3 bases from V and 8 bases from J, with 16 bases between. The CDR3 consists of 14 residues. Germline CDR1 and CDR2: DFQATT and SNEGSKA (reference sequence).

Worth noting for this clone: With the read ending 3 residues before the CDR3 end, the germline J gene is used to fill in that end. The chain has TRBV20-1 and TRBJ1-5, with TRBD1 matching 9 bases. From germline, CDR1 is DFQATT and CDR2 SNEGSKA (reference sequence). The J segment lost 4 bases and the V segment lost 0 bases, leaving 7 bases of the junction unmatched. The CDR3 consists of 16 residues. The covered CDR3 bases are TGCAGTGCTAGAGATCGTTCCGGGACAGGGAATCAGCCC. As protein: CSARDRSGTGNQP. Given in full, the CDR3 is CSARDRSGTGNQPQHF.

The CDR3 reads CASSFTSGGVNDYTF. CDR3 bases read: TGTGCCAGCAGCTTTACTAGCGGGGGGGTCAATGAC. This sequence joins TRBV7-9 and TRBJ1-2; tentatively, D is TRBD1 (5 bases). The DNA ends 3 residues before the CDR3 does, and the rest of the CDR3 is filled in from the germline J gene. The CDR3 consists of 15 residues. Germline V CDR1 and CDR2: SEHNR, FQNEAQ (reference sequence). Full variable domain (missing parts from reference TRBV7-9 and TRBJ1-2): DTGVSQNPRHKITKRGQNVTFRCDPISEHNRLYWYRQTLGQGPEFLTYFQNEAQLEKSRLLSDRFSAERPKGSFSTLEIQRTEQGDSAMYLCASSFTSGGVNDYTFGSGTRLTVV.

Turning to this clone: The read finishes 3 residues shy of the CDR3 end, and the germline J gene is used to complete it. The chain links TRBV5-1 to TRBJ2-1; 7 bases align to TRBD2. Germline CDR1 is SGHRS and CDR2 is YFSETQ. The CDR3 has 16 residues. Unmatched junction bases numbered 8, after V lost 2 bases and J lost 3 bases. Partial CDR3 DNA: TGCGCCAGCAGCTTCTTTCACAGCGGGGACTACAATGAG. Its protein is CASSFFHSGDYNE. The entire CDR3 is CASSFFHSGDYNEQFF.

As concerns this clone: Read data end 3 residues before the CDR3 end; the end is taken from the germline J gene. The rearrangement uses TRBV7-9 and TRBJ2-2; 7 nucleotides match TRBD1. Germline V lookup: CDR1 SEHNR, CDR2 FQNEAQ (reference sequence). This CDR3 has 13 amino acids. The CDR3 sequence: CASSLLGGEKLFF. The covered CDR3 bases are TGTGCCAGCAGCTTACTAGGGGGCGAAAAG.

Comments on this clone: The read ends 3 residues before the CDR3 terminus; that terminus is restored from the germline J gene. The chain has TRBV5-4 and TRBJ1-1, with unresolved D. Trimming removed 4 bases at V and 2 bases at J, with 9 bases between. The CDR3 loop spans 13 amino acids. Germline CDR1 SGHNT, CDR2 YYREEE (reference sequence). The CDR3 reads CASSVGLNTEAFF. The sequenced part of the CDR3 DNA is TGTGCCAGCAGCGTTGGACTTAACACTGAA. The full variable domain, completed using reference TRBV5-4 and TRBJ1-1, is ETGVTQSPTHLIKTRGQQVTLRCSSQSGHNTVSWYQQALGQGPQFIFQYYREEENGRGNFPPRFSGLQFPNYSSELNVNALELDDSALYLCASSVGLNTEAFFGQGTRLTVV.

A note on this clone: The CDR3 end falls 3 residues outside the read, so it is completed with the germline J gene. The rearrangement links TRBV5-1 to TRBJ1-1; the D is unclear. The CDR3 runs 13 residues. The germline CDR1 and CDR2 sequences are SGHRS and YFSETQ. The ends were cut back, 4 bases at V and 1 base at J, with 8 bases in the middle. The sequenced part of the CDR3 DNA is TGCGCCAGCAGCGAAACATGGAACACTGAA. Translating gives CASSETWNTE. The whole CDR3 sequence is CASSETWNTEAFF.

With respect to this clone: Read coverage stops 3 residues before the CDR3 terminus; the germline J gene supplies the remainder. The chain links TRBV18 to TRBJ1-1; 9 nucleotides align to TRBD1. With 6 bases clipped from V and 5 bases from J, the junction kept 7 bases outside the gene matches. Germline loops: CDR1 KGHSH, CDR2 LQKENI. The CDR3 loop spans 14 amino acids. CDR3 DNA (partial): TGTGCCAGCTCCGCCGGACAGGGGAATACTGAA. Its protein product is CASSAGQGNTE. The CDR3, in full, reads CASSAGQGNTEAFF.

Worth noting for this clone: With the read ending 3 residues before the CDR3 end, the germline J gene is used to fill in that end. The chain uses TRBV19 and TRBJ2-3; 8 bases are shared with TRBD1. Germline V CDR1 and CDR2: LNHDA, SQIVND (reference sequence). The CDR3 extends over 15 amino acids. The covered CDR3 bases are TGTGCCAGTAGTATCCTCGGACAGGGTGGAGAGACG. Residues: CASSILGQGGET. The whole CDR3 is CASSILGQGGETQYF.

Concerning this clone: With the read ending 3 residues before the CDR3 end, the germline J gene is used to fill in that end. The chain recombines TRBV7-3 with TRBJ2-3, with D possibly TRBD2 on 6 matching bases. Germline V CDR1 and CDR2: SGHTA, FQGTGA. This CDR3 is built from 15 residues. The CDR3 loop is CASSPLGTPRETQYF. CDR3 bases read: TGTGCCAGCAGCCCGCTCGGGACTCCAAGAGAGACG. Full variable domain (remainder filled in from reference TRBV7-3 and TRBJ2-3): GAGVSQTPSNKVTEKGKYVELRCDPISGHTALYWYRQSLGQGPEFLIYFQGTGAADDSGLPNDRFFAVRPEGSVSTLKIQRTERGDSAVYLCASSPLGTPRETQYFGPGTRLTVL.

With respect to this clone: Read data end 3 residues before the CDR3 end; the end is taken from the germline J gene. The V and J genes are TRBV7-9 and TRBJ2-1; tentative D call: TRBD1 (7 bases). Germline CDR1 and CDR2: SEHNR and FQNEAQ (reference sequence). This CDR3 contains 15 residues. The V gene lost 2 bases and the J gene lost 5 bases, with 13 bases spanning the gap. CDR3 amino acids: CASSLWRDSNNEQFF. The sequenced part of the CDR3 DNA is TGTGCCAGCAGCTTATGGCGGGACAGTAACAATGAG.

In regard to this clone: The read ends 3 residues early relative to the CDR3; the germline J gene fills the gap. The chain is built from TRBV7-2 and TRBJ2-7; 7 bases are shared with TRBD2. Per the germline V gene, CDR1 is SGHTA and CDR2 is FQGNSA. With V trimmed by 2 bases and J by 6 bases, 10 bases remained unmatched. The CDR3 extends over 15 amino acids. The CDR3 here is CASSLIGREMGEQYF. The covered CDR3 bases are TGTGCCAGCAGCTTAATAGGGCGGGAGATGGGCGAG.

A note on this clone: The CDR3 goes on 3 residues after the read ends, and that part is filled in from the germline J gene. The rearrangement uses TRBV6-2 or TRBV6-3 and TRBJ2-7; D is unclear. Trimming removed 10 bases from V and 1 base from J, with 8 bases in between. Germline values: CDR1 MNHEY, CDR2 SVGEGT. The CDR3 sequence is 11 residues long. Incomplete CDR3 DNA: TGTGCCACCAGCGTGTCCTACGAG. Translating it yields CATSVSYE. The full CDR3 sequence reads CATSVSYEQYF.

Turning to this clone: The read finishes 3 residues shy of the CDR3 end, and the germline J gene is used to complete it. The chain couples TRBV10-2 to TRBJ2-3; D gene ambiguous. Germline CDR1 and CDR2: WSHSY and SAAADI. V gave up 2 bases and J gave up 5 bases, with 8 bases separating them. This CDR3 is 13 amino acids long. CDR3 loop: CASSEQSGDTQYF. The CDR3 DNA, read in part, is TGCGCCAGCAGTGAGCAGAGTGGAGATACG.